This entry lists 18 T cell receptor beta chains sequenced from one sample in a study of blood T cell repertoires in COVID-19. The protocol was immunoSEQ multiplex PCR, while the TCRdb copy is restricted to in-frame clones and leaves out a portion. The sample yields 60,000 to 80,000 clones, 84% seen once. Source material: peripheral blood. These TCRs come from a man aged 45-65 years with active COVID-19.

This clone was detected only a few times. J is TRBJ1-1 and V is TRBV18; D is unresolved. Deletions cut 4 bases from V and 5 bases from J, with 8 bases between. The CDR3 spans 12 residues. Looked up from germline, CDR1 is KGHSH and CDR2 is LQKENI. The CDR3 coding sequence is TGTGCCAGCTCACTTTCCCCAACTGAAGCTTTCTTT. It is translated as CASSLSPTEAFF.

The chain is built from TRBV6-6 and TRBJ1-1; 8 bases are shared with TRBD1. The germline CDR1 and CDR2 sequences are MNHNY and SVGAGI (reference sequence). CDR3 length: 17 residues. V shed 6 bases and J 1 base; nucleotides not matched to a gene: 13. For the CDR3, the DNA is TGTGCCAGCAGGCGACCCGGGACAGGCATCGCGAACACTGAAGCTTTCTTT. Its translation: CASRRPGTGIANTEAFF.

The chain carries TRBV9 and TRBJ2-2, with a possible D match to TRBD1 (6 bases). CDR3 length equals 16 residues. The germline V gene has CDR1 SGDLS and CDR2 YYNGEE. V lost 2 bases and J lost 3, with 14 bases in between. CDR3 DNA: TGTGCCAGCAGCGTTAAGGACAGCATTCACACCGGGGAGCTGTTTTTT. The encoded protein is CASSVKDSIHTGELFF. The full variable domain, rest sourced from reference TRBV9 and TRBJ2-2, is DSGVTQTPKHLITATGQRVTLRCSPRSGDLSVYWYQQSLDQGLQFLIQYYNGEERAKGNILERFSAQQFPDLHSELNLSSLELGDSALYFCASSVKDSIHTGELFFGEGSRLTVL.

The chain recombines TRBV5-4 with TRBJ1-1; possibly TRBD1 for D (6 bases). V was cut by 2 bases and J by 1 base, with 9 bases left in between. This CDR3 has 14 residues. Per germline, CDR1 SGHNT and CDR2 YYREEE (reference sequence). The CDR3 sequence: CASSLDRWNTEAFF. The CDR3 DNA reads TGTGCCAGCAGCTTAGACAGGTGGAACACTGAAGCTTTCTTT. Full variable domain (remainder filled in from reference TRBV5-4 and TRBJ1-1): ETGVTQSPTHLIKTRGQQVTLRCSSQSGHNTVSWYQQALGQGPQFIFQYYREEENGRGNFPPRFSGLQFPNYSSELNVNALELDDSALYLCASSLDRWNTEAFFGQGTRLTVV.

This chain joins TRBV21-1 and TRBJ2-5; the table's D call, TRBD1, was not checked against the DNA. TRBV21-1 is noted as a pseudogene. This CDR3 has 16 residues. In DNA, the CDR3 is TGTGCCAGCAGCTTCCGGGACAGGCCCGAGGGAGAGACCCAGTACTTC. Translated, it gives CASSFRDRPEGETQYF.

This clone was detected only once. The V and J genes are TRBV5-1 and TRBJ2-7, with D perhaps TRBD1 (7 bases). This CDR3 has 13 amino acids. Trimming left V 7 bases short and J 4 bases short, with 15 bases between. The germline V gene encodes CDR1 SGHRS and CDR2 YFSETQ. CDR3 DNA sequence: TGCGCCAGCGGAGGGACAGAATTTTACGAGCAGTACTTC. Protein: CASGGTEFYEQYF.

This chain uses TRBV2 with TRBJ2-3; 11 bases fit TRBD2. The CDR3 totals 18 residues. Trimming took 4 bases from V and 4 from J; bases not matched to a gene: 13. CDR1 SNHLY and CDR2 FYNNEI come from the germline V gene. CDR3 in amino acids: CASSVGLAGGGSADTQYF. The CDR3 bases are TGTGCCAGCAGTGTTGGTCTAGCGGGAGGAGGGTCGGCAGATACGCAGTATTTT.

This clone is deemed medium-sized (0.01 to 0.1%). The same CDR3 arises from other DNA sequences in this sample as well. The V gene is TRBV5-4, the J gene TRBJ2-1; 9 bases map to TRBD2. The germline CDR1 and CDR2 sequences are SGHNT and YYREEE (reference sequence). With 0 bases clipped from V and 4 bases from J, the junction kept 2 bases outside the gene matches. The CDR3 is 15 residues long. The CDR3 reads CASSLERGAYNEQFF. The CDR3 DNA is TGTGCCAGCAGCTTGGAGCGGGGGGCATACAATGAGCAGTTCTTC.

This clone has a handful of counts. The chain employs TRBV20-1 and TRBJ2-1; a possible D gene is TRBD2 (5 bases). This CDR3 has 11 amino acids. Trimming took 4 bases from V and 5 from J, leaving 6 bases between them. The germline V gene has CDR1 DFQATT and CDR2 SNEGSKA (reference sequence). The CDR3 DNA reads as TGCAGTGCTACCGGGAACAATGAGCAGTTCTTC. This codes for CSATGNNEQFF.

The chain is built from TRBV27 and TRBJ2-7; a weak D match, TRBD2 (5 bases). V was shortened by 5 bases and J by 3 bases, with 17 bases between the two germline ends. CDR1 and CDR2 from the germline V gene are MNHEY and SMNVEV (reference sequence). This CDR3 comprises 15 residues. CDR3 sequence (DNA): TGTGCCAGCAGTCTGACGGCGAGAGGGAGCTACGAGCAGTACTTC. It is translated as CASSLTARGSYEQYF.

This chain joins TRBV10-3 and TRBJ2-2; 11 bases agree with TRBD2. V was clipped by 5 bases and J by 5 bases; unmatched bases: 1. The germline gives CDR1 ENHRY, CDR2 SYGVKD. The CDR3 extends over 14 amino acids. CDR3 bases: TGTGCCATCAGTAGACTAGCGGGAACCGGGGAGCTGTTTTTT. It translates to CAISRLAGTGELFF.

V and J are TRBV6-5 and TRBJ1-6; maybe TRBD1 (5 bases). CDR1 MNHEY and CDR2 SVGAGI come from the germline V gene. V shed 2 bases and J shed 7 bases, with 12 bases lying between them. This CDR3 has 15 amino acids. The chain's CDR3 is CASSYLETVNSPLHF. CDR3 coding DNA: TGTGCCAGCAGTTACCTTGAGACAGTAAATTCACCCCTCCACTTT.

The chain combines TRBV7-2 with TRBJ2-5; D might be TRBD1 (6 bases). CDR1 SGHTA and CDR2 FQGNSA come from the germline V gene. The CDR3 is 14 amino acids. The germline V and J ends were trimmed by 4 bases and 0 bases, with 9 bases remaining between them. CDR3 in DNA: TGTGCCAGCAGCTACGACAGGTACCAAGAGACCCAGTACTTC. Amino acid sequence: CASSYDRYQETQYF.

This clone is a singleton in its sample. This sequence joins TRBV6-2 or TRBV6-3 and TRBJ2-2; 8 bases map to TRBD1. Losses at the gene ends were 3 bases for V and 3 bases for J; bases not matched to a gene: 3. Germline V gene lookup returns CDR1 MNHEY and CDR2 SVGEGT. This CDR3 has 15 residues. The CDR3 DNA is TGTGCCAGCAGTTATCTGACAGGGGACACCGGGGAGCTGTTTTTT. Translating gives CASSYLTGDTGELFF.

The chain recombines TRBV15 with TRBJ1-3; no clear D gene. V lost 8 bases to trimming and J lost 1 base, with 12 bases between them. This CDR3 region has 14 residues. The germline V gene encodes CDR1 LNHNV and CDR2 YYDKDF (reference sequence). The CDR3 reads CATRPGGSGNTIYF. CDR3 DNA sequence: TGTGCCACCCGCCCGGGAGGGTCTGGAAACACCATATATTTT.

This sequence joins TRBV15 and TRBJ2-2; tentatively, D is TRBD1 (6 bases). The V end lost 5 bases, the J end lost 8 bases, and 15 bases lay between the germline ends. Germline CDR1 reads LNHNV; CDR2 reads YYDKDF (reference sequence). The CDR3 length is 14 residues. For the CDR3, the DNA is TGTGCCACCAGCGGGTTACAGGGTACGGGGGAGCTGTTTTTT. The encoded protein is CATSGLQGTGELFF.

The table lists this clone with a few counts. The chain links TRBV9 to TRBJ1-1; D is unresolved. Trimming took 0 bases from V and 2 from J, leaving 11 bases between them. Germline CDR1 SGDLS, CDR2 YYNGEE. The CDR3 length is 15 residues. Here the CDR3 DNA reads TGTGCCAGCAGCGTAGGAGCAGGATTAAACACTGAAGCTTTCTTT. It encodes CASSVGAGLNTEAFF.

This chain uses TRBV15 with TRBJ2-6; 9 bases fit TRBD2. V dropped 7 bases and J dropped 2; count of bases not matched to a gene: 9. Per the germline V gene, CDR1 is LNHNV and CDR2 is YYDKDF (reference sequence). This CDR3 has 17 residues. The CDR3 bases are TGTGCCACCAAGGCGGGAGGGCCCACCCCTGGGGCCAACGTCCTGACTTTC. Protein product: CATKAGGPTPGANVLTF.